This TCR beta chain appears in the sequencing data of a study of tumor-infiltrating lymphocytes in primary liver carcinoma. Study-level background: Each of the growths was stage T1-T3 N0M0, extending about 4.2 to 10 cm across.

The CDR3 totals 18 residues. The V gene's germline CDR1 is SGHRS and CDR2 YFSETQ. V lost 5 bases, J lost 0 bases, and 18 bases lay in between. This clonotype was detected a few times. TCR beta cDNA was reverse-transcribed from 400 to 500 ng of total RNA. The reaction used a constant-region primer and ProtoScript II reverse transcriptase. Investigators got TCR beta libraries out of three nested multiplex PCR rounds, done with slightly modified ARM-PCR. The first two PCR rounds used TRBV1-TRBV30 primers with a Cbeta primer, roughly 10 cycles each. TCRdb passed the multiplex PCR reads through MiXCR, listing each CDR3 protein once. The data contain about 120,000 distinct CDR3 sequences, around 60% of them singletons. Both RNA and DNA were isolated together from approximately 20-30 mg of bulk tissue that had not been sorted.

The V and J genes are TRBV5-1 and TRBJ2-6; D possibly uses TRBD1 or TRBD2 (7 bases each). Source material: liver tumor tissue from sampling region 1. Noted subset: tumor region T1, superior pole. The origin of this receptor is an older woman with primary liver carcinoma and hepatitis B virus infection. The CDR3 region has the DNA TGCGCCAGCAGACGTCAAGGGGGCGGGAGCTCTGGGGCCAACGTCCTGACTTTC. Translation: CASRRQGGGSSGANVLTF.